The source of this TCR beta chain is a study of beta chain features in type 1 diabetes. Overall study context: Approximately 100 million sorted cells were examined across all samples.

Notes on the study in general: Among all four CD4+ subsets, Type 1 diabetes patients had TCRB CDR3s that were moderately but significantly shorter. The cDNA sequencing approach could over-represent high-TCR-expressing cells.

Note on this clone: Antigen: not known.

Sequencing targeted expressed TCRB transcripts, as all isolated RNA had been reverse transcribed. The table came from immunoSEQ multiplex PCR; TCRdb's copy has only in-frame clones and leaves some out. The sample yields roughly 280,000 clones, roughly 24% seen once. Trimming took 4 bases from V and 5 from J; bases not matched to a gene: 10. Germline CDR1 is SGHRS and CDR2 is YFSETQ. This CDR3 has 16 amino acids. Sequences were obtained from naive CD4+ T cells from blood. The sequence was collected from a woman aged 25 to 45 with type 1 diabetes. The J gene is TRBJ2-1, the V gene TRBV5-1; 9 nucleotides match TRBD1. CDR3 residues: CASSARTGEGDNEQFF. The CDR3 DNA reads TGCGCCAGCAGCGCCCGGACAGGGGAAGGGGACAATGAGCAGTTCTTC.